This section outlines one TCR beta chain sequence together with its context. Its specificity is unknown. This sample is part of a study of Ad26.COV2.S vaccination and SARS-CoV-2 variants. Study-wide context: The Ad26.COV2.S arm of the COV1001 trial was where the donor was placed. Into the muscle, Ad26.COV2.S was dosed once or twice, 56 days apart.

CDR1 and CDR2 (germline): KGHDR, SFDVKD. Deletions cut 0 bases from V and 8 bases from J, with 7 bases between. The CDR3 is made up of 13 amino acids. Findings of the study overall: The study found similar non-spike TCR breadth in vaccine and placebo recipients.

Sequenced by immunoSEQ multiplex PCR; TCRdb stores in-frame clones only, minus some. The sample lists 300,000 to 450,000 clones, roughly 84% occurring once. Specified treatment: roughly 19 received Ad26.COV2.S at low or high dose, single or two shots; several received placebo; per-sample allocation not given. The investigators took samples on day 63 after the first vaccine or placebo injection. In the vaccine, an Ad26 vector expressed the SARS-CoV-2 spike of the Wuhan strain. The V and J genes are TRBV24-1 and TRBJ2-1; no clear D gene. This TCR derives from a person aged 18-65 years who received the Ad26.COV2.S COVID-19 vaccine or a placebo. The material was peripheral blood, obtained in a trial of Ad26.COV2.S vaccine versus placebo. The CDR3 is CATSDLERDEQFF. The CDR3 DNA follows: TGTGCCACCAGTGATTTGGAAAGGGATGAGCAGTTCTTC.